This T cell receptor (beta chain) was found in a study of technical replicates of blood from a few donors. CDR1 is MGHRA and CDR2 is YSYEKL in the germline V gene. The V and J ends lost 0 bases and 4 bases respectively, with 9 bases between them. CDR3 size: 15 residues. The protocol was immunoSEQ multiplex PCR, while the TCRdb copy is restricted to in-frame clones and leaves out a portion. The sample consists of 55,000 to 60,000 clones, around 93% of them appearing once. V is TRBV4-1 and J is TRBJ2-2; D is possibly TRBD1 (5 bases). The origin of this receptor is a human donor in good health. Some clones in this sample may be carry-over from other donors' samples. Material: PBMCs. The CDR3 DNA sequence: TGCGCCAGCAGCCAAGAAATCAGGGTCACCGGGGAGCTGTTTTTT. Translating gives CASSQEIRVTGELFF.